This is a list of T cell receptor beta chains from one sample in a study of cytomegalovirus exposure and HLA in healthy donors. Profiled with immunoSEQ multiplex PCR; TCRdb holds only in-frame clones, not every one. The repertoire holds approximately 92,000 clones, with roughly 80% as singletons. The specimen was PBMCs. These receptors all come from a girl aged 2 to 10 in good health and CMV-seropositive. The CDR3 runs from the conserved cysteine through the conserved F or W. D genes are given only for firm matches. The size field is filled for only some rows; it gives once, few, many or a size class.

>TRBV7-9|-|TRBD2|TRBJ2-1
CASSSNRGLVMEQFF
TGTGCCAGCAGCTCTAATAGGGGACTAGTCATGGAGCAGTTCTTC
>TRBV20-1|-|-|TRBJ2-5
CSAYAGTQYF
TGCAGTGCCTATGCGGGGACCCAGTACTTC
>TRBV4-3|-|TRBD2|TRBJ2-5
CASSQGHSWGEGQETQYF
TGCGCCAGCAGCCAAGGACACAGTTGGGGGGAGGGGCAAGAGACCCAGTACTTC
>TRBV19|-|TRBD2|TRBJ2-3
CASSGRARDTQYF
TGTGCCAGCAGCGGGAGGGCCAGAGATACGCAGTATTTT
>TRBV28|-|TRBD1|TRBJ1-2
CASSSTGLRGYTF
TGTGCCAGCAGTTCGACAGGGTTGAGGGGCTACACCTTC
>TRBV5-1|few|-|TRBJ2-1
CASAPSRGGKNEQFF
TGCGCCAGCGCCCCCTCTAGGGGAGGTAAGAATGAGCAGTTCTTC
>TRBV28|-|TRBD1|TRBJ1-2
CASSSPGTGDEGYGYTF
TGTGCCAGCAGTTCCCCAGGGACAGGGGACGAGGGCTATGGCTACACCTTC
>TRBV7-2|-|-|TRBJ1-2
CASSWDKPSYTF
TGTGCCAGCAGCTGGGACAAGCCGAGCTACACCTTC
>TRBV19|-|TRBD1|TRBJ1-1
CASANGAQRGRGNTEAFF
TGTGCCAGTGCGAACGGGGCCCAAAGGGGGCGAGGGAACACTGAAGCTTTCTTT
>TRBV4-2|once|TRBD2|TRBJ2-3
CASSQDWTSGSDTQYF
TGTGCCAGCAGCCAGGACTGGACTAGCGGATCAGATACGCAGTATTTT
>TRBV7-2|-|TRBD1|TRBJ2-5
CASSFSLRGLETQYF
TGTGCCAGCAGCTTTTCGCTAAGGGGGCTAGAGACCCAGTACTTC
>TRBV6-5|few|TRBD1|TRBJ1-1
CASSSQGQLNTEAFF
TGTGCCAGCAGTTCCCAGGGACAGTTGAACACTGAAGCTTTCTTT
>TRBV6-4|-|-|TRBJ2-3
CASSEFGSGPRTDTQYF
TGTGCCAGCAGTGAATTCGGATCAGGGCCACGCACAGATACGCAGTATTTT
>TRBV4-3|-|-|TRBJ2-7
CASSQDSSYEQYF
TGCGCCAGCAGCCAAGATAGCAGCTACGAGCAGTACTTC
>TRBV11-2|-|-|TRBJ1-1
CASSLPYTEAFF
TGTGCCAGCAGCTTACCATACACTGAAGCTTTCTTT
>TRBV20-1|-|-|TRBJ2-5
CSVVKGETQYF
TGCAGTGTCGTCAAGGGGGAGACCCAGTACTTC
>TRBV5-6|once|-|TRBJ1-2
CASSLGVGTGSNYGYTF
TGTGCCAGCAGCCTTGGTGTTGGTACAGGGTCTAACTATGGCTACACCTTC
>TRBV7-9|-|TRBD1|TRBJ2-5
CASSSGQGGETQYF
TGTGCCAGCAGCTCCGGACAGGGAGGAGAGACCCAGTACTTC